Listed here are 26 T cell receptor beta chains from one sample, sequenced in a study of type 1 regulatory T cells. Antigen specificity for these receptors is unknown. TCRdb re-called the reads with MiXCR, one entry per CDR3 protein. The sample has 60,000 to 80,000 distinct CDR3 sequences, 63% seen once. The sequenced material came from cultured T cells, either the whole culture or a sorted T cell fraction (not recorded which). Indicated subset: Tr1-enriched cell product generated in vitro against host alloantigens. Source of these receptors: a human donor in good health.

The chain couples TRBV28 to TRBJ2-7; 8 bases are a match to TRBD2. CDR1 and CDR2 (germline): MDHEN, SYDVKM. After removal of 7 bases from V and 5 bases from J, the junction contained 7 bases not matched to a gene. This CDR3 is built from 13 residues. Here the CDR3 reads CASNSGGRHEQYF. CDR3 DNA: TGTGCCAGCAACTCTGGCGGGAGGCACGAGCAGTACTTC.

The chain has TRBV20-1 and TRBJ1-1; 7 bases align to TRBD1. Germline V gene lookup returns CDR1 DFQATT and CDR2 SNEGSKA (reference sequence). This CDR3 comprises 14 residues. With V trimmed by 6 bases and J by 5 bases, 12 bases remained unmatched. The CDR3 region has the DNA TGCAGTGCAACGCAAGGGGGCGCGGGGACTGAAGCTTTCTTT. Amino acids: CSATQGGAGTEAFF.

This clonotype was picked up a small number of times. The V gene is TRBV5-1, the J gene TRBJ2-7; TRBD2 aligns across 10 bases. The germline CDR1 and CDR2 sequences are SGHRS and YFSETQ. V shed 0 bases and J 3 bases; nucleotides not matched to a gene: 3. This CDR3 region has 15 residues. For the CDR3, the DNA is TGCGCCAGCAGCTTGGTCGGGACTAGCGACTACGAGCAGTACTTC. Translation gives CASSLVGTSDYEQYF.

This rearrangement joins TRBV11-2 to TRBJ2-5, with a weak D call TRBD2 (5 bases). Germline CDR1 reads SGHAT; CDR2 reads FQNNGV. Deletions cut 4 bases from V and 5 bases from J, with 8 bases between. The CDR3 is made up of 12 amino acids. The CDR3 sequence is CASSYRGETQYF. The CDR3, as DNA: TGTGCCAGCAGCTACCGAGGGGAGACCCAGTACTTC.

This chain links TRBV2 with TRBJ2-7; 8 nucleotides agree with TRBD2. Germline V gene sequence: CDR1 SNHLY, CDR2 FYNNEI. Trimming at V came to 6 bases and at J to 3 bases, leaving 10 bases not matched to a gene. The CDR3 is 15 amino acids. CDR3 amino acids: CASRPTSGKNYEQYF. As DNA, the CDR3 is TGTGCCAGCAGGCCTACTAGCGGCAAAAACTACGAGCAGTACTTC.

The rearrangement uses TRBV11-3 and TRBJ2-5; 9 bases are a match to TRBD2. The CDR3 is made up of 17 amino acids. Losses at the gene ends were 1 base for V and 1 base for J; bases not matched to a gene: 7. Germline loops: CDR1 SGHNT, CDR2 YENEEA. CDR3 in DNA: TGTGCCAGCAGCTTAGGTCGTTTAGCGGGAGCCCAAGAGACCCAGTACTTC. Translating gives CASSLGRLAGAQETQYF.

In its sample, this clonotype was seen many times. The gene calls are TRBV5-1 and TRBJ2-7; 7 nucleotides align to TRBD1. From germline, CDR1 is SGHRS and CDR2 YFSETQ. Trimming cost V 4 bases and J 2 bases; bases outside gene matches: 9. CDR3 length: 15 amino acids. The chain's CDR3 is CASSPGGGPPYEQYF. The CDR3 DNA reads TGCGCCAGCAGCCCAGGGGGTGGGCCTCCCTACGAGCAGTACTTC.

The chain joins TRBV12-3 or TRBV12-4 to TRBJ2-1, with TRBD2 matching 8 bases. The CDR3 totals 17 residues. V was clipped by 4 bases and J by 2 bases; unmatched bases: 10. The CDR3 DNA reads as TGTGCCAGCAGTTGGGGGGAGCGGGGGACGGCCTACAATGAGCAGTTCTTC. Its protein product is CASSWGERGTAYNEQFF.

Comments on this clonotype: Sequence at one end of the junction differs from germline and may be a read error. This rearrangement joins TRBV20-1 to TRBJ2-1, with 7 bases aligning to TRBD2. Per the germline V gene, CDR1 is DFQATT and CDR2 is SNEGSKA (reference sequence). The CDR3 has 14 amino acids. CDR3 DNA sequence: TGCAGTACTAGTCCCCTAGCGGCGTACAATGAGCAGTTCTTC. As protein: CSTSPLAAYNEQFF.

In its sample, this clonotype was seen a few times. The V call is TRBV20-1, the J call TRBJ2-3; no definite D call. Germline V gene sequence: CDR1 DFQATT, CDR2 SNEGSKA (reference sequence). The CDR3 is 14 amino acids. The V gene lost 7 bases and the J gene lost 3 bases, with 17 bases spanning the gap. The DNA for the CDR3 is TGCAGTGGGGCCTTGGAGTCGGGTACAGATACGCAGTATTTT. It translates to CSGALESGTDTQYF.

The chain links TRBV7-2 to TRBJ2-7; 8 positions match TRBD2. After removal of 3 bases from V and 3 bases from J, the junction contained 10 bases not matched to a gene. Germline V gene lookup returns CDR1 SGHTA and CDR2 FQGNSA. The CDR3 covers 16 residues. The CDR3 reads CASSFILVGTSYEQYF. The CDR3 DNA is TGTGCCAGCAGCTTCATACTCGTCGGGACTAGCTACGAGCAGTACTTC.

Only one count was recorded for this clonotype. The rearrangement links TRBV5-1 to TRBJ2-5; D is ambiguous. The germline CDR1 and CDR2 sequences are SGHRS and YFSETQ. The V and J ends lost 0 bases and 3 bases respectively, with 12 bases between them. This CDR3 contains 15 residues. CDR3 DNA sequence: TGCGCCAGCAGCTTGGGCGTCGGGTTCGAAGAGACCCAGTACTTC. It encodes CASSLGVGFEETQYF.

The rearrangement joins TRBV5-1 to TRBJ2-5, with 11 bases identical to TRBD1. V dropped 1 base and J dropped 5; count of bases not matched to a gene: 7. Germline CDR1 and CDR2: SGHRS and YFSETQ. The CDR3 runs 16 residues. The CDR3 reads CASSLFIGQGAETQYF. The CDR3 DNA is TGCGCCAGCAGCTTGTTTATTGGACAGGGGGCCGAGACCCAGTACTTC.

This chain connects TRBV3-1 to TRBJ1-3; D is unclear. V dropped 2 bases and J dropped 2 bases, with 7 bases sitting between them. The CDR3 totals 14 residues. Germline CDR1 and CDR2: LGHDT and YNNKEL (reference sequence). The CDR3 region has the DNA TGTGCCAGCAGCCAACCGACGGCTGGAAACACCATATATTTT. Encoded protein: CASSQPTAGNTIYF.

The V and J genes are TRBV12-3 or TRBV12-4 and TRBJ2-1; D is ambiguous. The V and J ends lost 2 bases and 7 bases respectively, with 6 bases between them. This CDR3 spans 12 amino acids. The CDR3 DNA follows: TGTGCCAGCAGTTTAATGGCGAATGAGCAGTTCTTC. Protein sequence: CASSLMANEQFF.

This clonotype was counted between two and nine times. J is TRBJ2-3 and V is TRBV20-1; TRBD2 matches 10 bases. This CDR3 region has 13 residues. The germline V gene has CDR1 DFQATT and CDR2 SNEGSKA (reference sequence). The trim removed 3 bases at V and 8 bases at J, leaving 5 bases unmatched. CDR3 coding DNA: TGCAGTGCTAGCGCTAGCGGGAGTGGTACGCAGTATTTT. It yields the protein CSASASGSGTQYF.

The J gene is TRBJ2-4, the V gene TRBV9, with D possibly TRBD1 on 5 matching bases. V shed 0 bases and J shed 8 bases, with 9 bases lying between them. Germline V gene data show CDR1 as SGDLS and CDR2 as YYNGEE. This CDR3 contains 13 residues. CDR3 sequence reads: CASSVEGWDIQYF. CDR3 bases: TGTGCCAGCAGCGTAGAGGGGTGGGACATTCAGTACTTC. Using reference TRBV9 and TRBJ2-4 for the parts outside the CDR3, the full variable domain is DSGVTQTPKHLITATGQRVTLRCSPRSGDLSVYWYQQSLDQGLQFLIQYYNGEERAKGNILERFSAQQFPDLHSELNLSSLELGDSALYFCASSVEGWDIQYFGAGTRLSVL.

The chain employs TRBV5-5 and TRBJ2-7; the D gene is possibly TRBD2 (5 bases). Trimming stripped 1 base from V and 3 bases from J, with 17 bases between. Germline V lookup: CDR1 SGHKS, CDR2 YYEKEE (reference sequence). CDR3 length: 16 amino acids. CDR3 in DNA: TGTGCCAGCAGCTTGTATCGGGATCGGCCTAACTACGAGCAGTACTTC. Translating it yields CASSLYRDRPNYEQYF.

J is TRBJ2-5 and V is TRBV20-1; perhaps D is TRBD1 or TRBD2 (7 bases each). Trimming removed 4 bases from V and 4 bases from J, with 16 bases in between. The CDR3 extends over 14 amino acids. Germline V gene sequence: CDR1 DFQATT, CDR2 SNEGSKA (reference sequence). CDR3 protein: CSATRTGGGETQYF. The CDR3 DNA sequence: TGCAGTGCTACCCGGACAGGCGGGGGAGAGACCCAGTACTTC.

The table lists this clonotype with a few counts. This rearrangement joins TRBV7-6 to TRBJ1-6; D is uncertain. Trimming removed 1 base at V and 0 bases at J, with 13 bases between. Germline CDR1 SGHVS, CDR2 FNYEAQ. The CDR3 runs 18 residues. CDR3 loop: CASSLVDRAVSYNSPLHF. CDR3 coding DNA: TGTGCCAGCAGCTTAGTAGATCGGGCTGTCTCCTATAATTCACCCCTCCACTTT.

This clonotype has only a few counts. The CDR3 DNA is TGTGCCAGCAGTCCGGCCATGAACACTGAAGCTTTCTTT. Protein sequence: CASSPAMNTEAFF. The genes are TRBV6-4 and TRBJ1-1, with no clear D. This CDR3 spans 13 amino acids. The germline CDR1 and CDR2 sequences are MRHNA and SNTAGT. Trimming cost V 5 bases and J 0 bases, with 7 bases left between them.

The chain couples TRBV19 to TRBJ2-3; 8 bases are shared with TRBD2. The CDR3 sequence is 15 residues long. Trimming at V came to 3 bases and at J to 3 bases, leaving 5 bases not matched to a gene. Germline loops: CDR1 LNHDA, CDR2 SQIVND (reference sequence). The CDR3 DNA follows: TGTGCCAGTAGTATTGTGGCGGGAGGTACAGATACGCAGTATTTT. Translated: CASSIVAGGTDTQYF.

The chain employs TRBV5-1 and TRBJ2-5; maybe TRBD1 (6 bases). Germline CDR1 and CDR2: SGHRS and YFSETQ. The CDR3 is made up of 15 amino acids. Trimming took off 0 bases at V and 5 bases at J, with 14 bases between the two ends. CDR3 sequence: CASSLATGAVETQYF. CDR3 nucleotides: TGCGCCAGCAGCTTGGCGACAGGCGCTGTTGAGACCCAGTACTTC. The full variable domain, its missing parts supplied by reference TRBV5-1 and TRBJ2-5, is KAGVTQTPRYLIKTRGQQVTLSCSPISGHRSVSWYQQTPGQGLQFLFEYFSETQRNKGNFPGRFSGRQFSNSRSEMNVSTLELGDSALYLCASSLATGAVETQYFGPGTRLLVL.

The V call is TRBV10-1, the J call TRBJ2-2, with D perhaps given as TRBD1 or TRBD2 (5 bases each). The CDR3 extends over 17 amino acids. Trimming took 2 bases from V and 1 from J, leaving 14 bases between them. Germline V lookup: CDR1 WNHNN, CDR2 SYGVQD (reference sequence). The DNA for the CDR3 is TGCGCCAGCAGTGAGGCCCCGGGACGGAGGAACACCGGGGAGCTGTTTTTT. Amino acid sequence: CASSEAPGRRNTGELFF.

In this sample, this clonotype turned up a few times. This chain joins TRBV12-3 or TRBV12-4 and TRBJ1-6, with D possibly being TRBD1 (5 bases). This CDR3 contains 15 residues. The V end was cut by 6 bases, the J end by 10 bases, with 19 bases between. DNA of the CDR3: TGTGCCAGCAGGGAATACGGGACGTCTAACTCACCCCTCCACTTT. Residues: CASREYGTSNSPLHF.

This clonotype has just a few counts. J is TRBJ2-3 and V is TRBV7-9; D ambiguous. The length of the CDR3 is 11 residues. The germline V gene encodes CDR1 SEHNR and CDR2 FQNEAQ (reference sequence). V lost 4 bases to trimming and J lost 2 bases, with 1 base between them. The CDR3 DNA reads as TGTGCCAGCAGCTCCACAGATACGCAGTATTTT. Its protein product is CASSSTDTQYF.